These 19 T cell receptor beta chains share one sample of origin, sequenced in a study of CD8 T cells in ankylosing spondylitis. TCRdb reprocessed the 5' RACE reads with MiXCR, giving one entry per CDR3 protein. The table shows 40,000 or so distinct CDR3 sequences, with less than 3% occurring only once. Sequencing input: blood, either unsorted or a sorted T cell fraction (not recorded which). These receptors were obtained from a male donor with ankylosing spondylitis or in good health (not recorded which).

This clonotype was seen many times. CDR3 DNA: TGTGCCAGCACGACGAATGGGGGGGCGAACACCGGGGAGCTGTTTTTT. Translating it yields CASTTNGGANTGELFF. The genes are TRBV9 and TRBJ2-2; 7 nucleotides line up with TRBD2. Trimming at V came to 6 bases and at J to 0 bases, leaving 8 bases not matched to a gene. CDR1 is SGDLS and CDR2 is YYNGEE in the germline V gene. This CDR3 region has 16 residues. The full variable domain, with the rest looked up from reference TRBV9 and TRBJ2-2, is DSGVTQTPKHLITATGQRVTLRCSPRSGDLSVYWYQQSLDQGLQFLIQYYNGEERAKGNILERFSAQQFPDLHSELNLSSLELGDSALYFCASTTNGGANTGELFFGEGSRLTVL.

This clonotype was detected many times. This chain links TRBV9 with TRBJ2-5, with D tentatively TRBD1 (5 bases). V was clipped by 1 base and J by 2 bases, with 15 bases between them. This CDR3 comprises 16 residues. The germline CDR1 and CDR2 sequences are SGDLS and YYNGEE. The CDR3 bases are TGTGCCAGCAGCGTAACACCGACAGCGAGTCAAGAGACCCAGTACTTC. Protein: CASSVTPTASQETQYF.

This clonotype was detected many times. The chain carries TRBV9 and TRBJ1-5, with unresolved D. Germline V gene sequence: CDR1 SGDLS, CDR2 YYNGEE. The length of the CDR3 is 14 residues. V lost 3 bases, J lost 7 bases, and 14 bases lay in between. CDR3 amino acids: CASSATGGNQPQHF. The CDR3 nucleotides read TGTGCCAGCAGCGCCACTGGAGGGAACCAGCCCCAGCATTTT.

This clonotype showed up many times. The rearrangement links TRBV9 to TRBJ2-2, with D unclear. CDR1 and CDR2 (germline): SGDLS, YYNGEE. V lost 0 bases, J lost 5 bases, and 5 bases lay in between. CDR3 size: 13 residues. The CDR3 sequence is CASSVGVTGELFF. As DNA, the CDR3 is TGTGCCAGCAGCGTAGGAGTGACCGGGGAGCTGTTTTTT. The variable domain in full, with the rest retrieved from reference TRBV9 and TRBJ2-2, is DSGVTQTPKHLITATGQRVTLRCSPRSGDLSVYWYQQSLDQGLQFLIQYYNGEERAKGNILERFSAQQFPDLHSELNLSSLELGDSALYFCASSVGVTGELFFGEGSRLTVL.

This clonotype showed up many times. The V gene is TRBV9, the J gene TRBJ2-7; D gene uncertain. CDR3 length equals 16 residues. Between the trimmed V and J ends, which lost 4 bases and 6 bases, there was a span of 23 bases. Germline V gives CDR1 SGDLS, CDR2 YYNGEE. The CDR3 sequence: CASSPRVTAPEAEQYF. The CDR3 DNA follows: TGTGCCAGCAGCCCCCGAGTTACAGCACCTGAGGCCGAGCAGTACTTC. The whole variable domain, filled in from reference TRBV9 and TRBJ2-7, reads DSGVTQTPKHLITATGQRVTLRCSPRSGDLSVYWYQQSLDQGLQFLIQYYNGEERAKGNILERFSAQQFPDLHSELNLSSLELGDSALYFCASSPRVTAPEAEQYFGPGTRLTVT.

In its sample, this clonotype was seen many times. V and J are TRBV11-3 and TRBJ2-7; 10 bases agree with TRBD2. The germline gives CDR1 SGHNT, CDR2 YENEEA. V was pared by 1 base and J by 2 bases, with 14 bases of the junction left unmatched. The CDR3 length is 19 residues. CDR3 DNA sequence: TGTGCCAGCAGCTTAGGGTGGCGACTAGCGGGCCTCGACCCCTACGAGCAGTACTTC. Translating gives CASSLGWRLAGLDPYEQYF.

The V call is TRBV9, the J call TRBJ1-4; a possible D gene is TRBD1 (5 bases). This CDR3 is built from 13 residues. Germline CDR1 SGDLS, CDR2 YYNGEE. Trimming took 4 bases from V and 7 from J, leaving 11 bases between them. CDR3 DNA: TGTGCCAGCAGCCTTGGGACTGCTGAAAAACTGTTTTTT. Protein product: CASSLGTAEKLFF. The whole variable domain, remainder taken from reference TRBV9 and TRBJ1-4, is DSGVTQTPKHLITATGQRVTLRCSPRSGDLSVYWYQQSLDQGLQFLIQYYNGEERAKGNILERFSAQQFPDLHSELNLSSLELGDSALYFCASSLGTAEKLFFGSGTQLSVL.

This clonotype was detected many times. The J gene is TRBJ2-6, the V gene TRBV9, with D uncertain. Per the germline V gene, CDR1 is SGDLS and CDR2 is YYNGEE. This CDR3 has 13 residues. Trimming took 3 bases from V and 2 from J, leaving 3 bases between them. Here the CDR3 reads CASSETGANVLTF. In nucleotides, the CDR3 is TGTGCCAGCAGCGAAACTGGGGCCAACGTCCTGACTTTC.

This clonotype has ten or more counts. The chain recombines TRBV9 with TRBJ2-7; D is undetermined. The CDR3 length is 13 residues. V lost 2 bases to trimming and J lost 1 base, with 7 bases between them. The germline V gene has CDR1 SGDLS and CDR2 YYNGEE. As DNA, the CDR3 is TGTGCCAGCAGCGTGGCAGTTTCCTACGAGCAGTACTTC. Amino acid sequence: CASSVAVSYEQYF.

The sample holds one count of this clonotype. A much larger clone lies a single base off, so this may be a read error. V usage is TRBV9 and J usage is TRBJ1-2, with 9 positions matching TRBD1. The CDR3 consists of 15 residues. Looked up from germline, CDR1 is SGDLS and CDR2 is YYNGEE. The CDR3 loop reads CANSLTGGDWDGYTF. In DNA form, the CDR3 reads TGTGCCAACAGCCTTACAGGGGGCGATTGGGATGGCTACACCTTC.

This clonotype occurred many times. This chain joins TRBV9 and TRBJ2-3; 14 bases are a match to TRBD2. The CDR3 is 16 amino acids. Per the germline V gene, CDR1 is SGDLS and CDR2 is YYNGEE. The V and J ends lost 4 bases and 7 bases, in that order; junction bases with no gene match: 8. CDR3 protein: CASSIVGTSGRNTQYF. CDR3 nucleotides: TGTGCCAGCAGCATCGTAGGGACTAGCGGGAGAAATACGCAGTATTTT.

This clonotype was picked up many times. The chain employs TRBV9 and TRBJ1-4; D remains ambiguous. V was clipped by 4 bases and J by 0 bases, with 10 bases between them. Germline loops: CDR1 SGDLS, CDR2 YYNGEE. The CDR3 is made up of 15 amino acids. Here the CDR3 DNA reads TGTGCCAGCAGCCCATATCCAACAACTAATGAAAAACTGTTTTTT. This encodes CASSPYPTTNEKLFF.

The sample holds many counts of this clonotype. The V and J genes are TRBV9 and TRBJ1-2, with TRBD1 identical over 8 bases. CDR3 length equals 14 residues. Germline-derived CDR1 and CDR2 are SGDLS and YYNGEE. V dropped 3 bases and J dropped 3; count of bases not matched to a gene: 4. The CDR3 loop is CASSGEDRDYGYTF. Written as DNA, the CDR3 is TGTGCCAGCAGCGGGGAGGACAGGGACTATGGCTACACCTTC.

This clonotype was recorded at least ten times. The chain employs TRBV9 and TRBJ2-1; 12 bases match TRBD2. The CDR3 extends over 16 amino acids. J gave up 4 bases and V 2 bases, and 4 bases lay outside the gene matches. CDR1 is SGDLS, CDR2 YYNGEE, per germline. The CDR3 sequence: CASSVSGTSGYNEQFF. CDR3 nucleotides: TGTGCCAGCAGCGTCTCCGGGACTAGCGGGTACAATGAGCAGTTCTTC.

This clonotype was detected ten times or more. V gene TRBV9 combines with J gene TRBJ2-7, with D unclear. Germline V gene lookup returns CDR1 SGDLS and CDR2 YYNGEE. V lost 0 bases to trimming and J lost 4 bases, with 11 bases between them. The CDR3 runs to 14 residues. CDR3 loop: CASSVDGQSYEQYF. The CDR3 coding sequence is TGTGCCAGCAGCGTAGACGGCCAGTCTTACGAGCAGTACTTC.

This clonotype was observed at least ten times. The genes are TRBV9 and TRBJ2-1, with 8 bases that match TRBD2. J gave up 1 base and V 4 bases, and 7 bases lay outside the gene matches. This CDR3 is built from 16 residues. Looked up from germline, CDR1 is SGDLS and CDR2 is YYNGEE. CDR3 residues: CASSTSGVSSYNEQFF. The CDR3 DNA reads as TGTGCCAGCAGCACTAGCGGAGTCTCGTCCTACAATGAGCAGTTCTTC.

The sample holds a few counts of this clonotype. The genes are TRBV9 and TRBJ2-6; no definite D call. The CDR3 covers 15 residues. Trimming stripped 0 bases from V and 1 base from J, with 5 bases between. Germline CDR1 SGDLS, CDR2 YYNGEE. DNA of the CDR3: TGTGCCAGCAGCGTAGTATCGTCTGGGGCCAACGTCCTGACTTTC. Its translation is CASSVVSSGANVLTF.

There are many counts of this clonotype. The chain is built from TRBV9 and TRBJ2-7; D is ambiguous. Between the trimmed V and J ends, which lost 4 bases and 2 bases, there was a span of 16 bases. This CDR3 spans 15 amino acids. Germline V gene lookup returns CDR1 SGDLS and CDR2 YYNGEE. CDR3 DNA sequence: TGTGCCAGCAGCTTTTTACCCCAGATGCCCTACGAGCAGTACTTC. Translating it yields CASSFLPQMPYEQYF. Combining the CDR3 with reference TRBV9 and TRBJ2-7 gives the whole variable domain DSGVTQTPKHLITATGQRVTLRCSPRSGDLSVYWYQQSLDQGLQFLIQYYNGEERAKGNILERFSAQQFPDLHSELNLSSLELGDSALYFCASSFLPQMPYEQYFGPGTRLTVT.

This clonotype appeared many times. The chain combines TRBV9 with TRBJ2-7; the D gene is possibly TRBD2 (6 bases). CDR1 SGDLS and CDR2 YYNGEE come from the germline V gene. The V end lost 0 bases, the J end lost 6 bases, and 16 bases lay between the germline ends. This CDR3 region has 15 residues. CDR3 DNA sequence: TGTGCCAGCAGCGTAGGTGTCGATGGAGCGGGCGAGCAGTACTTC. It translates to CASSVGVDGAGEQYF.